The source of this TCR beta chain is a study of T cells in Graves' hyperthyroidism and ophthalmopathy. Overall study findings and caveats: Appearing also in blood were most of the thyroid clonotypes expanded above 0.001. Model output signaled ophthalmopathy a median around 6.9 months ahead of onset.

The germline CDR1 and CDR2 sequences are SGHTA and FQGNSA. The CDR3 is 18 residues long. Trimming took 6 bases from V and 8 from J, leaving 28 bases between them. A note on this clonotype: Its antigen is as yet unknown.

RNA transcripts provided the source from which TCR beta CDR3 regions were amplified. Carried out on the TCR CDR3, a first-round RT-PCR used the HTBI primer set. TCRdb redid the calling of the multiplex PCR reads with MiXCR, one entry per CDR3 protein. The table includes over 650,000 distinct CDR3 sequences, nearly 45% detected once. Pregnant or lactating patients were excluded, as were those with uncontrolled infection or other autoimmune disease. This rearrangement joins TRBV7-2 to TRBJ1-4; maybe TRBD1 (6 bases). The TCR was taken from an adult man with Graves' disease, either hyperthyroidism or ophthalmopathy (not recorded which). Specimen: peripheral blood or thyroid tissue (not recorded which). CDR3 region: CASSLLGTAGELGEKLFF. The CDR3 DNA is TGTGCCAGCAGTTTATTGGGAACCGCAGGGGAGCTAGGCGAAAAACTGTTTTTT.